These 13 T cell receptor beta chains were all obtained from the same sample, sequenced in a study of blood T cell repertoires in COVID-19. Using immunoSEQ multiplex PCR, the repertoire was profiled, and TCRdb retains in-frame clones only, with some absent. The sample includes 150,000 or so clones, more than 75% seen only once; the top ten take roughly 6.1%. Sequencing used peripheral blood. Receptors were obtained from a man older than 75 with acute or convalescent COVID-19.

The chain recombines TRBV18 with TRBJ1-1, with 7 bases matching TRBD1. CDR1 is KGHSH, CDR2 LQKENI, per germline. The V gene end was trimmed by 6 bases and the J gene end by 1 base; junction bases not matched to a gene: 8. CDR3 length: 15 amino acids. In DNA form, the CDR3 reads TGTGCCAGCTCGTTCGGACAGGCCACGAACACTGAAGCTTTCTTT. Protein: CASSFGQATNTEAFF.

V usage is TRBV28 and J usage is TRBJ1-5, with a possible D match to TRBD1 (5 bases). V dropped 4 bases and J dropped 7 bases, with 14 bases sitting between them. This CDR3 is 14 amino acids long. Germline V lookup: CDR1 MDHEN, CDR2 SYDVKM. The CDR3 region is CASSSAPRGQPQHF. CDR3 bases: TGTGCCAGCAGTTCGGCCCCCCGGGGGCAGCCCCAGCATTTT.

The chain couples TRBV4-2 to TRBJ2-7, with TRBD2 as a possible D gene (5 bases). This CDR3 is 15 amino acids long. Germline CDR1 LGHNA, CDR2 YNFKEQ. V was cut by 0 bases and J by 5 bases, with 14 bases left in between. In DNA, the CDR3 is TGTGCCAGCAGCCAAGATCCCGCGGAGGCAGACGAGCAGTACTTC. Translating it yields CASSQDPAEADEQYF.

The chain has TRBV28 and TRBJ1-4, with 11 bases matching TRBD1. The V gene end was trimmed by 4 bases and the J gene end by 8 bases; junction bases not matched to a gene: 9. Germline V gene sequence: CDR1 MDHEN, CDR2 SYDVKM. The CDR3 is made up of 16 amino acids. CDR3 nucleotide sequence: TGTGCCAGCAGTTCCTGGACAGGGGGCGCAGGGGAAAAACTGTTTTTT. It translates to CASSSWTGGAGEKLFF.

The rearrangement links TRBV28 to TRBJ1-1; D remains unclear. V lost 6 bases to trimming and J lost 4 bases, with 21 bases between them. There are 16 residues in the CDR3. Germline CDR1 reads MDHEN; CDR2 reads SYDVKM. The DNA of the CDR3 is TGTGCCAGCAGCTTTTTTACCGGGGTGGCGAGCACTGAAGCTTTCTTT. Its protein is CASSFFTGVASTEAFF.

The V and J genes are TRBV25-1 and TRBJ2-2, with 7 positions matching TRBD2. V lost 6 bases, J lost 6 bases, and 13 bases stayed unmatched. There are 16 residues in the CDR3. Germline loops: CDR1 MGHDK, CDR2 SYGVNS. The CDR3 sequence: CASSPGGGRISGELFF. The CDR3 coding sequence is TGTGCCAGCAGCCCCGGCGGGGGTCGGATTTCCGGGGAGCTGTTTTTT.

The CDR3 protein is CASSSDRGDYGYTF. The CDR3 DNA reads TGTGCCAGCAGCTCGGACAGGGGGGACTATGGCTACACCTTC. The chain uses TRBV7-2 and TRBJ1-2; 10 bases line up with TRBD1. The V gene end was trimmed by 4 bases and the J gene end by 3 bases; junction bases not matched to a gene: 2. Germline CDR1 SGHTA, CDR2 FQGNSA. The length of the CDR3 is 14 residues.

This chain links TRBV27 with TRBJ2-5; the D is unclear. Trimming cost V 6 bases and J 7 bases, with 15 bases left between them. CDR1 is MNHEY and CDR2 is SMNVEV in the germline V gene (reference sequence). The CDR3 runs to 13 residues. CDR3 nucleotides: TGTGCCAGCAGCCCTACAAAGCCGGGGACCCAGTACTTC. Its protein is CASSPTKPGTQYF.

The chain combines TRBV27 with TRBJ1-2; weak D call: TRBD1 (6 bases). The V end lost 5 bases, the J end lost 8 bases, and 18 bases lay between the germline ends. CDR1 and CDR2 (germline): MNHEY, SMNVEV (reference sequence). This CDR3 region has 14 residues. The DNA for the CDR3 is TGTGCCAGCAGTCCGCTACCGGGACAACTGGGCTACACCTTC. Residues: CASSPLPGQLGYTF.

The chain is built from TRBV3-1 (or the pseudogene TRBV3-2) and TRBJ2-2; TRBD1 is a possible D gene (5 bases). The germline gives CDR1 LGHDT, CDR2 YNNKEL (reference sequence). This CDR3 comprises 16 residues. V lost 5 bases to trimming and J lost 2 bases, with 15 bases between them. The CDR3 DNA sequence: TGTGCCAGCAGCACCACGGGCAGGGCCAACACCGGGGAGCTGTTTTTT. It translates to CASSTTGRANTGELFF.

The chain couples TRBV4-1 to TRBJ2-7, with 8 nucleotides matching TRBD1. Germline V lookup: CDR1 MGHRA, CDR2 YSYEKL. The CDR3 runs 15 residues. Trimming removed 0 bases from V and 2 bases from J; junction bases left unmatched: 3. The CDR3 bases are TGCGCCAGCAGCCAAGACCCGGGACAGGCCTACGAGCAGTACTTC. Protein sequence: CASSQDPGQAYEQYF.

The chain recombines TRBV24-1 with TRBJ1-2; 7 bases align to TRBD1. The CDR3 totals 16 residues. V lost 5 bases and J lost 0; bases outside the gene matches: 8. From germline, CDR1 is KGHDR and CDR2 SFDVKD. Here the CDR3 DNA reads TGTGCCACCAGTGCCTCCGGGACAGCTACTAACTATGGCTACACCTTC. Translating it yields CATSASGTATNYGYTF.

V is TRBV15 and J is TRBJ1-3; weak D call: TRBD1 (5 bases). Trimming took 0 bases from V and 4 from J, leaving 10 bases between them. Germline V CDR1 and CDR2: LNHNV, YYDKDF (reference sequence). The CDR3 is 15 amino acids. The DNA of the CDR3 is TGTGCCACCAGCAGAGACAGGGTGGGGGGAAACACCATATATTTT. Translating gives CATSRDRVGGNTIYF.